The rows below give T cell receptor beta chains drawn from one sample of a study of cytomegalovirus exposure and HLA in healthy donors. Only in-frame clones appear in the TCRdb table, and some are missing; sequencing was by immunoSEQ multiplex PCR. The data contain tens of thousands of clones, roughly 90% of them singletons. The sample was PBMCs. These TCRs come from a young woman in good health and CMV-seropositive. Both conserved end residues are part of each CDR3.

>TRBV30
CAWSAGGTGEGEKLFF
>TRBV6-4
CASSDQGSSYNEQFF
>TRBV7-9
CASRLGGGYENTGELFF
>TRBV5-6
CASSRAERFSGANVLTF
>TRBV2
CASSYSEAFF
>TRBV5-6
CASTRDTSYTF
>TRBV4-1
CASSQDHTGGATEKLFF
>TRBV29-1
CSGRDSNYGYTF
>TRBV2
CASSELAGVRNEQFF
>TRBV6-5
CASSYSRENTGELFF
>TRBV11-2
CASSLGGYTGELFF
>TRBV28
CASSSGQGAVEQYF
>TRBV18
CASSPGFEGETQYF
>TRBV7-2
CASSLVPGGLSGNTIYF
>TRBV13
CASSLSSGGTDTQYF